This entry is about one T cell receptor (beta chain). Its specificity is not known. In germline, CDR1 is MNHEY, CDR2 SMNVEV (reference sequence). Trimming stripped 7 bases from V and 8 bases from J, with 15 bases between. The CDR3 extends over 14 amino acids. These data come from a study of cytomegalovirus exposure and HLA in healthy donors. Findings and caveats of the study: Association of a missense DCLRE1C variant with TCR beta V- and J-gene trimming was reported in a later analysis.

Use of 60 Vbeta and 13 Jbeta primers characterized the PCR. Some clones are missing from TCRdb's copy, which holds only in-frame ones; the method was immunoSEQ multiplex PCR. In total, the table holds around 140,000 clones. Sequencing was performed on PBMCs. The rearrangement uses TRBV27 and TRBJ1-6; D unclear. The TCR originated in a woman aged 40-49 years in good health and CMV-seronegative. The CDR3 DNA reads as TGTGCCAGCACAGCGGGAGAAATCTATTCACCCCTCCACTTT. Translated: CASTAGEIYSPLHF.